This T cell receptor beta chain was captured by sequencing in a study of T cells after yellow fever vaccination. MiXCR, run by TCRdb on the 5' RACE reads, gives a single entry per CDR3 protein. The repertoire has tens of thousands of distinct CDR3 sequences, approximately 7.5% of them found once; the top ten carry about 40%. The CDR3 runs to 15 residues. Germline values: CDR1 DFQATT, CDR2 SNEGSKA (reference sequence). Trimming removed 1 base from V and 4 bases from J, with 13 bases in between. The sequence was collected from a young man who received the YFV17D yellow fever vaccine. The V gene is TRBV20-1, the J gene TRBJ2-2; D is tentatively TRBD1 or TRBD2 (6 bases each). The specimen was CD8+ T cells sorted from PBMCs, collected on the day of the yellow fever booster vaccination. The CDR3 nucleotides are TGCAGTGCTAGAGGGGGGGCAACCCGCACCGGGGAGCTGTTTTTT. Its translation: CSARGGATRTGELFF.